This T cell receptor (beta chain) derives from a study of T cells in Graves' hyperthyroidism and ophthalmopathy. Overall study findings and caveats: Patients with ophthalmopathy were separated from those with stable hyperthyroidism by a 13 V-J model. Appearing also in blood were most of the thyroid clonotypes expanded above 0.001.

The investigators amplified TCR beta CDR3 regions from RNA transcripts. Initially, a first-round RT-PCR of the TCR CDR3 employed the HTBI primer set. MiXCR, run by TCRdb on the multiplex PCR reads, gives a single entry per CDR3 protein. The sample records roughly 380,000 distinct CDR3 sequences, over 15% being singletons. This clonotype was seen repeatedly, ten times or more. Its specificity is unknown. Germline V CDR1 and CDR2: SGHAT, FQNNGV. This CDR3 is built from 13 residues. V lost 8 bases to trimming and J lost 1 base; unmatched junction nucleotides: 3. What was sequenced was blood. The TCR sequence derives from a woman aged 18-29 years with Graves' hyperthyroidism. The chain carries TRBV11-2 and TRBJ1-1; TRBD1 aligns across 8 bases. CDR3: CASGGQGNTEAFF. The CDR3 coding sequence is TGTGCCAGCGGAGGACAGGGGAACACTGAAGCTTTCTTT.